A single T cell receptor (beta chain) is shown here with its context. The TCR beta profiling, which covered VDJ combination and CDR3 sequence, was carried out using genomic DNA as the template. TCRdb processed the reads anew with MiXCR; each CDR3 protein has one entry. The repertoire holds about 250,000 distinct CDR3 sequences, with roughly half as singletons. This CDR3 is 16 amino acids long. Germline assignment: CDR1 SEHNR and CDR2 FQNEAQ (reference sequence). V lost 3 bases, J lost 2 bases, and 3 bases stayed unmatched. These data originate in a study of CD8+CD57+ T cells in acquired aplastic anemia. Those patients picked for sequencing had displayed CD8+CD57+ cell expansion on flow cytometry.

The TCR sequence derives from a human donor with aplastic anemia. The sample comprised sorted CD4+, CD8+, or CD8+CD57+ T cells (not recorded which) from PBMCs. The gene calls are TRBV7-9 and TRBJ2-5; 13 bases fit TRBD2. The CDR3 nucleotides read TGTGCCAGCAGCTTGATACTAGCGGGGGGGCAAGAGACCCAGTACTTC. Its protein is CASSLILAGGQETQYF.